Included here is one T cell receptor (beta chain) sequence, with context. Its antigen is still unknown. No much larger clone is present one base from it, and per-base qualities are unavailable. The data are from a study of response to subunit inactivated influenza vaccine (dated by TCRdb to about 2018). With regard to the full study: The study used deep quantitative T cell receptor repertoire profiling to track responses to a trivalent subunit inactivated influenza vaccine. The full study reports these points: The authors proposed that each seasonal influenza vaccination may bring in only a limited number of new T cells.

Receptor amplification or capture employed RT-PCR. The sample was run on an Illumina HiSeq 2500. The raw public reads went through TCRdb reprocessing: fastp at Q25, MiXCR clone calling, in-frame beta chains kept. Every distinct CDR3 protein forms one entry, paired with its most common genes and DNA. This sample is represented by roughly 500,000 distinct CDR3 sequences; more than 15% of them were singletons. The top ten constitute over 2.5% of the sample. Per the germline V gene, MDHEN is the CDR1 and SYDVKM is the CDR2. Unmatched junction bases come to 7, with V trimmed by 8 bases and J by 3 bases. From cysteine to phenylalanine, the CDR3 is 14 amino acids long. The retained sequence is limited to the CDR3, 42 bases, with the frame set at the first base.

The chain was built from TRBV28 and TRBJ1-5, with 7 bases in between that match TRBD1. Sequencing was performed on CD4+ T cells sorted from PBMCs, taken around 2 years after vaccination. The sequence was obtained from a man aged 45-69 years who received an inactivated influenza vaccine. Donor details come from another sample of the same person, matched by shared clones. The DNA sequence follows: TGTGCCAGCTCAAAGGGACAGTACAATCAGCCCCAGCATTTT. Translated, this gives CASSKGQYNQPQHF.